The 18 T cell receptor beta chains reported below all come from one sample, sequenced in a study of shared clonotypes between healthy human individuals (dated by TCRdb to the early 2020s). The library was generated by the immunoSEQ multiplex PCR assay. The immuneACCESS repertoire file appears here via TCRdb, limited to in-frame rearrangements. These files lack a portion of the clones; in checked studies, under half of the deficit traces to unresolved V genes, and the cause of the others is not known. The sample has some 500,000 clones on record, around 77% of them singletons. About 11% of the sample is in the top ten clones. The material sequenced was PBMCs. The receptors were gathered from a woman in her 40s in good health. Some clones in this sample may be carry-over from other donors' samples.

To note about this clone: This likely came from a read error, as a far larger clone is one base away. Other DNA sequences in this specimen translate into the identical CDR3. The rearrangement uses TRBV30 and TRBJ1-2, with D tentatively TRBD1 (5 bases). Germline V gene lookup returns CDR1 GTSNPN and CDR2 SVGIG (reference sequence). This CDR3 has 12 amino acids. CDR3 residues: CAWSGGNYGYTF. For the CDR3, the DNA is TGTGCCTGGAGTGGGGGGAACTACGGCTACACCTTC.

This clone showed up many times. The gene calls are TRBV5-5 and TRBJ1-2; D uncertain. The germline V gene encodes CDR1 SGHKS and CDR2 YYEKEE (reference sequence). This CDR3 is built from 15 residues. Trimming removed 0 bases from V and 5 bases from J, with 14 bases in between. Here the CDR3 reads CASSLATMGEYGYTF. CDR3 DNA: TGTGCCAGCAGCTTGGCAACGATGGGTGAATATGGCTACACCTTC.

This clone was recorded at least ten times. This chain connects TRBV10-1 to TRBJ2-5, with a possible D match to TRBD2 (5 bases). The CDR3 contains 15 residues. Germline values: CDR1 WNHNN, CDR2 SYGVQD (reference sequence). The V end was cut by 6 bases, the J end by 5 bases, with 19 bases between. The CDR3 nucleotides are TGCGCCAGCAGCAAGCAGTCGGGGTACGGGGAGACCCAGTACTTC. This sequence encodes CASSKQSGYGETQYF.

The genes are TRBV7-9 and TRBJ2-2; perhaps TRBD2 as D (6 bases). The CDR3 is made up of 15 amino acids. Germline V gene data show CDR1 as SEHNR and CDR2 as FQNEAQ (reference sequence). The V and J ends lost 2 bases and 4 bases respectively, with 11 bases between them. CDR3 residues: CASSLFQGGTGELFF. Here the CDR3 DNA reads TGTGCCAGCAGCTTATTCCAGGGAGGCACCGGGGAGCTGTTTTTT.

The chain uses TRBV28 and TRBJ1-1, with 7 bases matching TRBD1. V lost 7 bases, J lost 4 bases, and 12 bases stayed unmatched. The CDR3 contains 15 residues. CDR1 is MDHEN and CDR2 is SYDVKM in the germline V gene. CDR3 region: CASIKPVGGLTEAFF. The CDR3 DNA follows: TGTGCCAGCATCAAACCGGTAGGGGGCCTCACTGAAGCTTTCTTT.

As to this clone: One base separates it from a far larger clone, so it is likely a read error. The chain recombines TRBV7-9 with TRBJ1-1, with 7 bases lining up with TRBD1. CDR1 is SEHNR, CDR2 FQNEAQ, per germline (reference sequence). The CDR3 length is 13 residues. The DNA of the CDR3 is TGTGCCGGCAGCTTAGAGGGGGCCACTGAAGTTTTCTTT. Amino acid sequence: CAGSLEGATEVFF.

The rearrangement uses TRBV7-2 and TRBJ2-7; 13 positions match TRBD2. Trimming at V came to 5 bases and at J to 6 bases, leaving 7 bases not matched to a gene. CDR3 length: 15 residues. The germline V gene has CDR1 SGHTA and CDR2 FQGNSA. CDR3 in amino acids: CASSPTSGRAAEQYF. DNA of the CDR3: TGTGCCAGCAGCCCAACTAGCGGGAGGGCCGCCGAGCAGTACTTC.

The chain carries TRBV15 and TRBJ2-2; 12 nucleotides agree with TRBD2. CDR3 length equals 16 residues. Germline V gene data show CDR1 as LNHNV and CDR2 as YYDKDF (reference sequence). Trimming took 6 bases from V and 4 from J; bases not matched to a gene: 6. In nucleotides, the CDR3 is TGTGCCACCAGTAAACTAGCGGGAGGATCCACCGGGGAGCTGTTTTTT. It translates to CATSKLAGGSTGELFF.

To note about this clone: One base separates it from a far larger clone, so it is likely a read error. The chain is built from TRBV5-1 and TRBJ2-7, with 11 bases that match TRBD2. This CDR3 is 16 amino acids long. Germline V gene sequence: CDR1 SGHRS, CDR2 YFSETQ. CDR3 DNA: TGCGCCAGCAGCCCCGGACTAGCGGGCGTCGCCTACAAGCAGTACTTC. Its protein product is CASSPGLAGVAYKQYF. Variable domain in full (rest from reference TRBV5-1 and TRBJ2-7): KAGVTQTPRYLIKTRGQQVTLSCSPISGHRSVSWYQQTPGQGLQFLFEYFSETQRNKGNFPGRFSGRQFSNSRSEMNVSTLELGDSALYLCASSPGLAGVAYKQYFGPGTRLTVT.

This clone appeared a few times. The rearrangement links TRBV7-2 to TRBJ2-5, with D possibly matching TRBD2 (6 bases). The J call could be wrong; TRBJ2-7 is a better fit for the DNA end. Germline-derived CDR1 and CDR2 are SGHTA and FQGNSA. The CDR3 has 14 amino acids. The CDR3 DNA is TGTGCCAGCAGCGCCCGACTAGGAACCTACGAGCAGTACTTC. This gives the protein CASSARLGTYEQYF.

V gene TRBV7-2 combines with J gene TRBJ2-1; perhaps TRBD2 as D (6 bases). Germline CDR1 reads SGHTA; CDR2 reads FQGNSA. V was pared by 1 base and J by 9 bases, with 19 bases between. The CDR3 contains 16 residues. CDR3 bases: TGTGCCAGCAGCTTAGTCCCGGGACTGCTAATTGGTGAGCAGTTCTTC. Protein: CASSLVPGLLIGEQFF.

This chain connects TRBV6-1 to TRBJ1-1, with D maybe TRBD1 (6 bases). Between the trimmed V and J ends, which lost 2 bases and 5 bases, there was a span of 9 bases. Germline V lookup: CDR1 MNHNS, CDR2 SASEGT. This CDR3 comprises 13 residues. The chain's CDR3 is CASSEKGHTEAFF. CDR3 coding DNA: TGTGCCAGCAGTGAAAAGGGACATACTGAAGCTTTCTTT.

The chain uses TRBV6-5 and TRBJ2-1, with 7 positions matching TRBD1. The CDR3 has 15 amino acids. Trimming at V came to 2 bases and at J to 4 bases, leaving 5 bases not matched to a gene. Per the germline V gene, CDR1 is MNHEY and CDR2 is SVGAGI. CDR3 sequence reads: CASSYVGTAYNEQFF. DNA of the CDR3: TGTGCCAGCAGTTACGTGGGGACAGCTTACAATGAGCAGTTCTTC.

V gene TRBV13 combines with J gene TRBJ2-5, with TRBD2 matching 12 bases. The end of the DNA is better explained by TRBJ2-7, so the J call may be wrong. The CDR3 consists of 15 residues. Per the germline V gene, CDR1 is PRHDT and CDR2 is FYEKMQ (reference sequence). The CDR3 region is CASSPRLAGELEQYF. In DNA, the CDR3 is TGTGCCAGCAGCCCCCGACTAGCGGGAGAACTCGAGCAGTACTTC.

The chain recombines TRBV7-9 with TRBJ1-1; a weak D match, TRBD1 (5 bases). The CDR3 is 13 residues long. V was pared by 5 bases and J by 6 bases, with 13 bases between. Per germline, CDR1 SEHNR and CDR2 FQNEAQ (reference sequence). DNA of the CDR3: TGTGCCAGCAGCCCGAGGGGACCCGCTGAAGCTTTCTTT. Protein product: CASSPRGPAEAFF.

To note about this clone: Being one base from a much bigger clone, this may be a read error. The chain carries TRBV7-9 and TRBJ2-3, with D unclear. This CDR3 region has 11 residues. V lost 5 bases and J lost 4, with 4 bases in between. Germline values: CDR1 SEHNR, CDR2 FQNEAQ (reference sequence). Written as DNA, the CDR3 is TGTGCCAGCAGCCACGCAGATACGCAGTATTTT. This translates into CASSHADTQYF.

The chain has TRBV6-1 and TRBJ1-2, with 9 bases fitting TRBD1. The CDR3 extends over 15 amino acids. Germline V gives CDR1 MNHNS, CDR2 SASEGT. V shed 2 bases and J 6 bases; nucleotides not matched to a gene: 7. The CDR3 here is CASSEQGQGSNGYTF. The CDR3, as DNA: TGTGCCAGCAGTGAACAGGGACAGGGTTCGAATGGCTACACCTTC.

Points on this clone: A much larger clone lies one base from this, so it may be a read error. The same CDR3 arises from other DNA sequences in this sample as well. The chain is built from TRBV29-1 and TRBJ2-1; 8 nucleotides match TRBD2. The trim removed 4 bases at V and 10 bases at J, leaving 9 bases unmatched. The CDR3 contains 13 residues. The germline CDR1 and CDR2 sequences are SQVTM and ANQGSEA. The DNA for the CDR3 is TGCAGCGTTGGGACCAGCGGGAGTCGCGAGCAGTTCTTC. It yields the protein CSVGTSGSREQFF.